This T cell receptor beta chain emerged from a study of blood T cell repertoires in COVID-19. Background on the study: PBMCs, B-cell-depleted T cells, or T cells were the source of the cDNA or gDNA that made up the material.

Germline assignment: CDR1 SGHTA and CDR2 FQGTGA. V shed 1 base and J shed 8 bases, with 8 bases lying between them. The CDR3 totals 12 residues. Study processing details: Nucleated cell counts were estimated from reference gene primer amplification. Data came from immunoSEQ multiplex PCR; TCRdb stores just in-frame clones and leaves some out. V, J and clone size derive from that table, while D and trimming were established from the DNA sequence. In the table there are approximately 70,000 clones, around 79% of which are singletons. The sequenced sample consisted of peripheral blood. This chain joins TRBV7-3 and TRBJ1-2; D gene unclear. This sequence was found in a woman aged 80 or older with active or convalescent COVID-19. CDR3 DNA: TGTGCCAGCAGCTTAAATGGGCTCGGCTACACCTTC. Protein: CASSLNGLGYTF.